These 21 T cell receptor beta chains came from one sample sequenced in a study of beta chain features in type 1 diabetes. Study-level findings and limits: Among all four CD4+ subsets, Type 1 diabetes patients had TCRB CDR3s that were moderately but significantly shorter.

Expressed TCRB transcripts were sequenced because the isolated RNA had all been reverse transcribed beforehand. TCRdb keeps only in-frame clones here, not all; method: immunoSEQ multiplex PCR. The sample has about 160,000 clones, roughly 65% seen once; the top ten hold about 0.089%. Which antigens these TCRs recognize remains unknown. The specimen sequenced was naive CD4+ T cells from blood. These receptors were obtained from a man aged 25 to 40 with type 1 diabetes.

The chain combines TRBV7-2 with TRBJ2-5; D is ambiguous. Trimming cost V 5 bases and J 5 bases, with 12 bases left between them. Per the germline V gene, CDR1 is SGHTA and CDR2 is FQGNSA. The CDR3 loop spans 13 amino acids. For the CDR3, the DNA is TGTGCCAGCAGCCACCCAGGCGGCGAGACCCAGTACTTC. Translating gives CASSHPGGETQYF.

The rearrangement joins TRBV11-2 to TRBJ2-1; tentatively, D is TRBD1 (5 bases). Trimming removed 8 bases at V and 9 bases at J, with 14 bases between. Germline assignment: CDR1 SGHAT and CDR2 FQNNGV. This CDR3 has 12 residues. CDR3 in DNA: TGTGCCAGCGTAAGGGGTATGGGTGAGCAGTTCTTC. It codes for CASVRGMGEQFF.

CDR3 coding DNA: TGCAGCAGCTGGGGGAGCTATGGCTACACCTTC. Its translation is CSSWGSYGYTF. The chain is built from TRBV29-1 and TRBJ1-2; D is possibly TRBD1 (5 bases). The ends were cut back, 8 bases at V and 4 bases at J, with 11 bases in the middle. Germline V gives CDR1 SQVTM, CDR2 ANQGSEA. The CDR3 length is 11 residues. Filled out from reference TRBV29-1 and TRBJ1-2, the complete variable domain reads SAVISQKPSRDICQRGTSLTIQCQVDSQVTMMFWYRQQPGQSLTLIATANQGSEATYESGFVIDKFPISRPNLTFSTLTVSNMSPEDSSIYLCSSWGSYGYTFGSGTRLTVV.

The chain is built from TRBV14 and TRBJ2-5; perhaps D is TRBD1 or TRBD2 (5 bases each). V lost 2 bases and J 5 bases, leaving 15 bases between the germline ends. The CDR3 is made up of 15 amino acids. Germline CDR1 SGHDN, CDR2 FVKESK. The CDR3 bases are TGTGCCAGCAGCCAACACGGGGCTAGCTGGGAGACCCAGTACTTC. This sequence encodes CASSQHGASWETQYF.

This clone was observed a few times. The chain carries TRBV30 and TRBJ2-3; D possibly corresponds to TRBD2 (5 bases). Trimming pared 5 bases from V and 3 bases from J, leaving 9 bases between. The CDR3 is made up of 12 amino acids. The germline gives CDR1 GTSNPN, CDR2 SVGIG (reference sequence). The CDR3: CAWEGLTDTQYF. The CDR3 DNA reads as TGTGCCTGGGAGGGATTGACAGATACGCAGTATTTT.

The chain carries TRBV2 and TRBJ1-1; D unresolved. This CDR3 contains 13 residues. Germline loops: CDR1 SNHLY, CDR2 FYNNEI. The V end lost 4 bases, the J end lost 0 bases, and 6 bases lay between the germline ends. CDR3 region: CASSGELNTEAFF. The CDR3 DNA sequence: TGTGCCAGCAGTGGGGAACTGAACACTGAAGCTTTCTTT.

Only a few counts were recorded for this clone. The J gene is TRBJ2-5, the V gene TRBV5-6; no clear D. CDR3 size: 13 residues. Looked up from germline, CDR1 is SGHDT and CDR2 is YYEEEE. The V end was cut by 0 bases, the J end by 7 bases, with 10 bases between. The CDR3 loop reads CASSLVQVGTQYF. The CDR3 DNA reads as TGTGCCAGCAGCTTGGTACAAGTAGGGACCCAGTACTTC.

This chain links TRBV7-2 with TRBJ1-6; D gene ambiguous. Trimming removed 5 bases from V and 11 bases from J, with 10 bases in between. This CDR3 region has 12 residues. Germline CDR1 reads SGHTA; CDR2 reads FQGNSA. CDR3 DNA: TGTGCCAGCAGCCTAGGGCTTCCACCCCTCCACTTT. This encodes CASSLGLPPLHF.

The chain employs TRBV30 and TRBJ2-5; D perhaps matches TRBD1 (5 bases). Germline V gene sequence: CDR1 GTSNPN, CDR2 SVGIG (reference sequence). This CDR3 spans 12 amino acids. V was trimmed by 5 bases and J by 5 bases, leaving 12 bases between them. The CDR3 DNA follows: TGTGCCTGGGGATTCTCAGGGGAGACCCAGTACTTC. Translating it yields CAWGFSGETQYF. The full variable domain, with the rest looked up from reference TRBV30 and TRBJ2-5, is SQTIHQWPATLVQPVGSPLSLECTVEGTSNPNLYWYRQAAGRGLQLLFYSVGIGQISSEVPQNLSASRPQDRQFILSSKKLLLSDSGFYLCAWGFSGETQYFGPGTRLLVL.

Only a few counts were recorded for this clone. The chain has TRBV16 and TRBJ1-2, with D hard to call. The germline CDR1 and CDR2 sequences are KGHSY and FQNENV. V was pared by 4 bases and J by 0 bases, with 15 bases between. This CDR3 region has 16 residues. This chain's CDR3 is CASSPRVWQANYGYTF. The CDR3 region has the DNA TGTGCCAGCAGCCCTCGTGTGTGGCAAGCTAACTATGGCTACACCTTC.

The chain uses TRBV30 and TRBJ1-6; D remains unclear. The CDR3 loop spans 12 amino acids. Germline CDR1 is GTSNPN and CDR2 is SVGIG (reference sequence). Trimming stripped 5 bases from V and 10 bases from J, with 12 bases between. The CDR3 DNA reads as TGTGCCTGGCTCATACTAGGGTCACCCCTCCACTTT. The encoded protein is CAWLILGSPLHF.

This clone was counted a single time. The CDR3 DNA reads TGCGCCAGCAGCCGGGAAACGGGCGGGGCGCAGTATTTT. Protein sequence: CASSRETGGAQYF. The J gene is TRBJ2-3, the V gene TRBV4-3; possibly TRBD2 for D (6 bases). Trimming removed 4 bases from V and 10 bases from J, with 15 bases in between. Germline V gives CDR1 LGHNA, CDR2 YSLEER. The CDR3 covers 13 residues.

This clone was counted between two and nine times. Additional DNA sequences in this sample encode the identical CDR3. This chain uses TRBV15 with TRBJ2-5; D not certain. Between the trimmed V and J ends, which lost 3 bases and 1 base, there was a span of 3 bases. This CDR3 has 12 amino acids. Per germline, CDR1 LNHNV and CDR2 YYDKDF (reference sequence). Here the CDR3 reads CATSRVQETQYF. The CDR3 bases are TGTGCCACCAGCAGGGTCCAAGAGACCCAGTACTTC.

This chain links TRBV30 with TRBJ1-5; 11 nucleotides line up with TRBD1. V gave up 5 bases and J gave up 0 bases; unmatched junction bases: 9. Looked up from germline, CDR1 is GTSNPN and CDR2 is SVGIG (reference sequence). The CDR3 length is 17 residues. Here the CDR3 DNA reads TGTGCCTGGGGAGGACAGGGGGCGAAGTATAGCAATCAGCCCCAGCATTTT. It encodes CAWGGQGAKYSNQPQHF.

This clone has a handful of counts. This chain joins TRBV30 and TRBJ2-1, with TRBD2 identical over 12 bases. This CDR3 contains 17 residues. The J segment lost 6 bases and the V segment lost 0 bases, leaving 9 bases of the junction unmatched. CDR1 is GTSNPN and CDR2 is SVGIG in the germline V gene (reference sequence). In DNA, the CDR3 is TGTGCCTGGAGTGTCGCCCGGACTAGCGGGGCCCCCAATGAGCAGTTCTTC. This translates into CAWSVARTSGAPNEQFF.

V gene TRBV29-1 combines with J gene TRBJ1-1, with TRBD1 matching over 8 bases. The CDR3 loop spans 12 amino acids. Germline CDR1 and CDR2: SQVTM and ANQGSEA. The V and J ends lost 5 bases and 7 bases, in that order; junction bases with no gene match: 6. The CDR3, as DNA: TGCAGCGTTTGGACAGGGTACAATGAAGCTTTCTTT. It yields the protein CSVWTGYNEAFF.

The V gene is TRBV29-1, the J gene TRBJ2-5; TRBD1 agrees at 10 bases. V shed 7 bases, J shed 4 bases, and the junction held 9 bases outside the gene matches. There are 14 residues in the CDR3. Germline CDR1 SQVTM, CDR2 ANQGSEA. The CDR3 bases are TGCAGCGCCGACCTGACAGGGGGCTTAGAGACCCAGTACTTC. This gives the protein CSADLTGGLETQYF.

J is TRBJ2-5 and V is TRBV5-4, with D perhaps matching TRBD2 (5 bases). Deletions cut 4 bases from V and 6 bases from J, with 16 bases between. The CDR3 is made up of 14 amino acids. The germline gives CDR1 SGHNT, CDR2 YYREEE (reference sequence). CDR3 protein: CASSPDGNGKTQYF. The CDR3, as DNA: TGTGCCAGCAGCCCTGACGGTAACGGGAAGACCCAGTACTTC.

This clone was observed a few times. The chain is built from TRBV30 and TRBJ2-7; 10 bases align to TRBD1. The junction had 5 bases not matched to a gene; V was cut back by 5 bases and J by 1 base. CDR3 length: 14 residues. Germline-derived CDR1 and CDR2 are GTSNPN and SVGIG (reference sequence). In nucleotides, the CDR3 is TGTGCCTGGGATAAGGACAGGGGGTCCTACGAGCAGTACTTC. As protein: CAWDKDRGSYEQYF.

The V and J genes are TRBV4-3 and TRBJ2-1; 9 positions match TRBD1. The trim removed 3 bases at V and 3 bases at J, leaving 9 bases unmatched. This CDR3 region has 17 residues. From germline, CDR1 is LGHNA and CDR2 YSLEER. CDR3 nucleotides: TGCGCCAGCAGCCATGAAACCGGGACAGGGTACTACAATGAGCAGTTCTTC. Its translation is CASSHETGTGYYNEQFF.

This chain links TRBV9 with TRBJ1-6, with a weak D call TRBD1 (5 bases). Germline V gene sequence: CDR1 SGDLS, CDR2 YYNGEE. The CDR3 extends over 16 amino acids. V was pared by 2 bases and J by 5 bases, with 14 bases between. The CDR3 DNA reads as TGTGCCAGCAGCGTGGGACCTATACTGAATAATTCACCCCTCCACTTT. It specifies CASSVGPILNNSPLHF.